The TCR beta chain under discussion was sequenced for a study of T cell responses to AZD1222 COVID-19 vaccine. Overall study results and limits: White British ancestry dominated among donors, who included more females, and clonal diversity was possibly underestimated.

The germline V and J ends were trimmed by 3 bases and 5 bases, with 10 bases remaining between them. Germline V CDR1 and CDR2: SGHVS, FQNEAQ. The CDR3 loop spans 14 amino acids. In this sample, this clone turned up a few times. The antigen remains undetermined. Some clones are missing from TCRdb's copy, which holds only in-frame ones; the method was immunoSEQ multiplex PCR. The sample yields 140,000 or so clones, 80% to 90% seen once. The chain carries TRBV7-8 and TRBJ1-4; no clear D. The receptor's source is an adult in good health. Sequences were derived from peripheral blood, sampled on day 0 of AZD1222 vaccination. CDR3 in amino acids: CASSFQRGNEKLFF. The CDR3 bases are TGTGCCAGCAGCTTCCAACGAGGAAATGAAAAACTGTTTTTT.